The source of this T cell receptor beta chain is a study of Ad26.COV2.S vaccination and SARS-CoV-2 variants. Study in general: Among those in the COV1001 Ad26.COV2.S trial arm was the donor. Administration of Ad26.COV2.S was intramuscular, either once or twice 56 days apart.

V lost 5 bases and J 4 bases, leaving 7 bases between the germline ends. Germline V gene lookup returns CDR1 SGDLS and CDR2 YYNGEE. The CDR3 runs 11 residues. Treatment meaning: about 20 received Ad26.COV2.S at low or high dose, single or two shots; 5 received placebo; per-sample allocation not given. Sampling was done on day 63 after the first vaccine or placebo injection. Method: immunoSEQ multiplex PCR; TCRdb's copy keeps in-frame clones and lacks some. The sample contains fewer than 500,000 clones, about 90% of which appear only once. The chain employs TRBV9 and TRBJ2-7; D uncertain. The specimen comprised peripheral blood, sampled in a trial of Ad26.COV2.S vaccine versus placebo. The TCR originated in a person aged 18-65 years who received the Ad26.COV2.S COVID-19 vaccine or a placebo. The CDR3 sequence is CASRTFYEQYF. CDR3 nucleotides: TGTGCCAGCAGGACTTTTTACGAGCAGTACTTC.